This note documents a single T cell receptor (beta chain) sequence. What it binds is not known. Germline lookup yields CDR1 MDHEN and CDR2 SYDVKM. The CDR3 spans 14 residues. V shed 6 bases and J shed 5 bases, with 14 bases lying between them. These data come from a study of shared clonotypes between healthy human individuals. For the study at large: Each donor contributed plates that comprised three CD4 naive, three CD4 memory, two CD8 naive and one CD8 memory. Study-level points and caveats: Exclusively blood specimens were collected; tissue repertoires likely differ.

Donation came from healthy HIV-negative adults that had no recent acute infections or vaccinations. Method: immunoSEQ multiplex PCR; TCRdb's copy keeps in-frame clones and lacks some. The repertoire has under 850,000 clones, 55% to 75% of them found once; the top ten carry under 2%. This clonotype was sampled from a young woman in good health. Sequencing input: memory CD4+ T cells sorted from blood. Described subset: CD45RA-negative fraction. This sequence joins TRBV28 and TRBJ2-1; no clear D. The DNA of the CDR3 is TGTGCCAGCAGGGCTTCCGAGGTGAACAATGAGCAGTTCTTC. Translated: CASRASEVNNEQFF.